Listed here are 15 T cell receptor beta chains from one sample, sequenced in a study of blood T cell repertoires in COVID-19 (dated by TCRdb to 2018 to 2021). Receptor amplification or capture employed the immunoSEQ multiplex PCR assay. TCRdb took this table from immuneACCESS and kept in-frame rearrangements with V and J called. Such tables lack part of the clones; where checked against another copy, unresolved V genes explain under half of the gap, and the rest is unexplained. For this sample there are around 330,000 clones; 70% to 90% appear just once. About 1.5% of the sample is taken by the ten largest. Material: peripheral blood. These receptor sequences come from a woman aged 25-40 years with COVID-19, enrolled during active disease.

The rearrangement links TRBV9 to TRBJ1-3; the match to TRBD1 covers 12 bases. Germline trimming cut 4 bases from V and 3 bases from J; bases unmatched to any gene: 5. Germline assignment: CDR1 SGDLS and CDR2 YYNGEE. The CDR3 covers 16 residues. In nucleotides, the CDR3 is TGTGCCAGCAGCCTGGGACAGGGGGCCGTTGGAAACACCATATATTTT. It yields the protein CASSLGQGAVGNTIYF.

This chain links TRBV9 with TRBJ1-1, with 11 bases matching TRBD1. V lost 3 bases to trimming and J lost 3 bases; unmatched junction nucleotides: 10. Germline loops: CDR1 SGDLS, CDR2 YYNGEE. The CDR3 consists of 17 residues. CDR3 sequence (DNA): TGTGCCAGCAGCGCGGGGACAGGGGGTCAAAGATACACTGAAGCTTTCTTT. Protein: CASSAGTGGQRYTEAFF.

This chain joins TRBV21-1 and TRBJ1-6; TRBD1, the D gene given by the table, was not confirmed from the DNA. TRBV21-1 constitutes a pseudogene. This CDR3 spans 16 amino acids. CDR3 bases: TGTGCCAGCAGCTGGGACAGGGGGGCCTCCAATTCACCCCTCCACTTT. Its protein is CASSWDRGASNSPLHF.

This clone was seen a handful of times. The chain couples TRBV5-1 to TRBJ1-6; D is possibly TRBD1 (6 bases). Trimming cost V 4 bases and J 7 bases, with 15 bases left between them. Germline-derived CDR1 and CDR2 are SGHRS and YFSETQ. This CDR3 spans 15 amino acids. The CDR3 sequence is CASSGTGTPNSPLHF. CDR3 bases: TGCGCCAGCAGCGGCACCGGGACACCAAATTCACCCCTCCACTTT.

The V gene is TRBV11-1, the J gene TRBJ2-1, with 7 bases identical to TRBD1. Germline V gene data show CDR1 as SGHAT and CDR2 as FQDESV (reference sequence). V was pared by 5 bases and J by 1 base, with 8 bases of the junction left unmatched. The CDR3 extends over 16 amino acids. This CDR3 is CASSPDRDKSYNEQFF. Here the CDR3 DNA reads TGTGCCAGCAGCCCTGACAGGGACAAGTCCTACAATGAGCAGTTCTTC.

The chain uses TRBV5-1 and TRBJ2-7; no definite D call. The CDR3 sequence is 13 residues long. In germline, CDR1 is SGHRS, CDR2 YFSETQ. Trimming removed 0 bases from V and 2 bases from J, with 6 bases in between. Here the CDR3 reads CASSLADAYEQYF. The CDR3, as DNA: TGCGCCAGCAGCTTGGCAGATGCCTACGAGCAGTACTTC. Full variable domain (rest looked up from reference TRBV5-1 and TRBJ2-7): KAGVTQTPRYLIKTRGQQVTLSCSPISGHRSVSWYQQTPGQGLQFLFEYFSETQRNKGNFPGRFSGRQFSNSRSEMNVSTLELGDSALYLCASSLADAYEQYFGPGTRLTVT.

The chain is built from TRBV11-3 and TRBJ2-3, with D perhaps matching TRBD2 (7 bases). Between the trimmed V and J ends, which lost 0 bases and 5 bases, there was a span of 12 bases. The CDR3 sequence is 15 residues long. CDR1 SGHNT and CDR2 YENEEA come from the germline V gene. The CDR3 sequence is CASSLERGGRDTQYF. CDR3 bases: TGTGCCAGCAGCTTAGAGAGGGGGGGCCGAGATACGCAGTATTTT.

This chain links TRBV18 with TRBJ1-2; TRBD1 might be the D (6 bases). V shed 2 bases and J shed 6 bases, with 13 bases lying between them. This CDR3 has 14 residues. Germline CDR1 is KGHSH and CDR2 is LQKENI. CDR3 region: CASSPDTQGDGYTF. CDR3 DNA sequence: TGTGCCAGCTCACCAGATACACAGGGCGATGGCTACACCTTC.

The rearrangement joins TRBV19 to TRBJ2-2; D gene ambiguous. CDR1 and CDR2 from the germline V gene are LNHDA and SQIVND (reference sequence). Trimming pared 5 bases from V and 2 bases from J, leaving 6 bases between. There are 13 residues in the CDR3. CDR3 DNA sequence: TGTGCCAGTAGTCCCATTAACACCGGGGAGCTGTTTTTT. The encoded protein is CASSPINTGELFF.

CDR3 sequence reads: CASSLGRASSYNEQFF. CDR3 bases: TGTGCCAGCAGCTTAGGCAGGGCCAGCTCCTACAATGAGCAGTTCTTC. The chain has TRBV7-6 and TRBJ2-1, with D tentatively TRBD1 (5 bases). Germline CDR1 is SGHVS and CDR2 is FNYEAQ. Trimming removed 1 base at V and 0 bases at J, with 10 bases between. The CDR3 is 16 residues long.

The rearrangement uses TRBV7-3 and TRBJ2-1; TRBD2 agrees at 10 bases. J was trimmed by 5 bases and V by 2 bases; bases with no gene match: 6. This CDR3 has 16 amino acids. Germline lookup yields CDR1 SGHTA and CDR2 FQGTGA. CDR3 sequence: CASSLGSGGFDNEQFF. As DNA, the CDR3 is TGTGCCAGCAGCTTAGGTAGCGGGGGGTTCGACAATGAGCAGTTCTTC.

The rearrangement joins TRBV18 to TRBJ1-4; 8 nucleotides agree with TRBD1. The CDR3 runs 14 residues. The V gene end was trimmed by 3 bases and the J gene end by 6 bases; junction bases not matched to a gene: 3. Per the germline V gene, CDR1 is KGHSH and CDR2 is LQKENI. Written as DNA, the CDR3 is TGTGCCAGCTCACCCGGACAGGGTCATGAAAAACTGTTTTTT. It encodes CASSPGQGHEKLFF.

Written as DNA, the CDR3 is TGTGCCACCAGCAGAGATAGAGGGACAGGGGGCTACGAGCAGTACTTC. This sequence encodes CATSRDRGTGGYEQYF. The chain recombines TRBV15 with TRBJ2-7; TRBD1 agrees at 11 bases. The germline gives CDR1 LNHNV, CDR2 YYDKDF (reference sequence). The CDR3 sequence is 16 residues long. V gave up 0 bases and J gave up 3 bases; unmatched junction bases: 4.

V and J are TRBV2 and TRBJ1-2, with D uncertain. Trimming stripped 6 bases from V and 7 bases from J, with 18 bases between. Germline values: CDR1 SNHLY, CDR2 FYNNEI. The CDR3 is 14 amino acids. The CDR3 DNA reads TGTGCCAGCAGCCTGACTCGCCCCCCGGGTGGCTACACCTTC. Its translation is CASSLTRPPGGYTF.

The chain uses TRBV24-1 and TRBJ2-1; TRBD1 aligns across 8 bases. The CDR3 runs to 15 residues. The ends lost 4 bases at V and 4 bases at J; junction bases unmatched: 5. The V gene's germline CDR1 is KGHDR and CDR2 SFDVKD. The CDR3 bases are TGTGCCACCAGTGACTCCGGGACAGGATACAATGAGCAGTTCTTC. Translated: CATSDSGTGYNEQFF.